The clone carrying this TCR beta chain was counted a single time. Its cognate antigen is unknown. TCRdb independently ran MiXCR on the 5' RACE reads; one entry per CDR3 protein. The table has about 150,000 distinct CDR3 sequences, 3% to 4% seen once. This sample was taken from a study of identical twins. Study conclusions and caveats: Twins showed weaker excess sharing in their beta out-of-frame sequences.

The V gene end was trimmed by 6 bases and the J gene end by 8 bases; junction bases not matched to a gene: 6. Germline values: CDR1 SGHTA, CDR2 FQGNSA. The CDR3 sequence is 12 residues long. The origin of this receptor is a man aged 18 to 30 in good health. Sequenced material: memory T cells sorted from blood. V usage is TRBV7-2 and J usage is TRBJ1-1; 7 bases agree with TRBD1. The DNA for the CDR3 is TGTGCCAGCAGGGAGGGGGCTCGCGAAGCTTTCTTT. As protein: CASREGAREAFF.